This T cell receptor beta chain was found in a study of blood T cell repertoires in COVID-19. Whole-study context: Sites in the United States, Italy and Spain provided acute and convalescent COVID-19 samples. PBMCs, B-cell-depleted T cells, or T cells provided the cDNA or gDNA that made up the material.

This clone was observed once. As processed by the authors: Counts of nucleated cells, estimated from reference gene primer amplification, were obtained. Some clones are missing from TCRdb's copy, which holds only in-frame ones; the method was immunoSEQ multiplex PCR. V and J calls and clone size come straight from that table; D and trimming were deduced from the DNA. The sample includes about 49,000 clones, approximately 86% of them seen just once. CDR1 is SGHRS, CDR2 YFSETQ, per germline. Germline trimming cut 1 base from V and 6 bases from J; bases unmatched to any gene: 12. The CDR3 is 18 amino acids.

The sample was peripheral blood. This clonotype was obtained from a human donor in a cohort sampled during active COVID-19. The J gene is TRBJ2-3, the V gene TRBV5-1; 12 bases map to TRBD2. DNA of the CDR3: TGCGCCAGCAGCTTGTACCCCCCTAGCGGGGGGGCCGGGGATACGCAGTATTTT. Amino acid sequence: CASSLYPPSGGAGDTQYF.